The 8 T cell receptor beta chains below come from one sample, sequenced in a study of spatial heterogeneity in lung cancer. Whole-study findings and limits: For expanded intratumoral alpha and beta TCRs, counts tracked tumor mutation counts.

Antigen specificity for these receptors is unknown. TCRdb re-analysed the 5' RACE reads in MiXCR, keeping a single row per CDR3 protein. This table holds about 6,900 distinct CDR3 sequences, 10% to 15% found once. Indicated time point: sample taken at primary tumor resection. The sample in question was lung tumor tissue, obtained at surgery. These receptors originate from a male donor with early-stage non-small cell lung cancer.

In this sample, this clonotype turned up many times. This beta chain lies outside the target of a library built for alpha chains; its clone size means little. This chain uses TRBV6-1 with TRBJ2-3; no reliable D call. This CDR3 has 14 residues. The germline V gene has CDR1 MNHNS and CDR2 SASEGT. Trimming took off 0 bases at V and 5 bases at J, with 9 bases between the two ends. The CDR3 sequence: CASSEAPGVDTQYF. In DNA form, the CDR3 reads TGTGCCAGCAGTGAAGCGCCGGGCGTAGATACGCAGTATTTT.

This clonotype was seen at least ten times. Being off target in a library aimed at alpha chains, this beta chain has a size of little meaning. This chain's CDR3 is CAISDLAGSSEQYF. The CDR3 bases are TGTGCCATCAGTGACCTAGCGGGATCGTCCGAGCAGTACTTC. This rearrangement joins TRBV10-3 to TRBJ2-7; 9 nucleotides align to TRBD2. This CDR3 is 14 amino acids long. Germline V gives CDR1 ENHRY, CDR2 SYGVKD. V lost 3 bases, J lost 6 bases, and 6 bases stayed unmatched.

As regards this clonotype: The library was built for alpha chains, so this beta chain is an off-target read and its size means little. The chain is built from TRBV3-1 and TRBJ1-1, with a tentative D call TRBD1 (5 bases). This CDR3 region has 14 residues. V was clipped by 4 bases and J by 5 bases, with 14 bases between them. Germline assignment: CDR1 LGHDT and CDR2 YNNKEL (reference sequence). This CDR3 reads CASSPLGRGTEAFF. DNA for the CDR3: TGTGCCAGCAGCCCCTTGGGGCGGGGGACTGAAGCTTTCTTT.

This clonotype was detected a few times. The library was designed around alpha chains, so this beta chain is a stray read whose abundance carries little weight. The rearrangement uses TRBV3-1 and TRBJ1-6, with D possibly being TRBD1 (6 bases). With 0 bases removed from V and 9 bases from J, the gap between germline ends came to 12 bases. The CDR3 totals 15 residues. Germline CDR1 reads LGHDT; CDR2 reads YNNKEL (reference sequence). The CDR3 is CASSQDNRAPSPLHF. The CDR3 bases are TGTGCCAGCAGCCAAGATAACAGGGCTCCTTCACCCCTCCACTTT.

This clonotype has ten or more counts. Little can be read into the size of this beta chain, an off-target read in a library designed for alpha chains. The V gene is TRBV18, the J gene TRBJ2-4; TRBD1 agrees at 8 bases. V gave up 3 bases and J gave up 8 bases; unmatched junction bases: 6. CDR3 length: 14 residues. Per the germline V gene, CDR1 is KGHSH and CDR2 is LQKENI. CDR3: CASSPNRGADIQYF. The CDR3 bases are TGTGCCAGCTCACCCAACAGGGGGGCGGACATTCAGTACTTC. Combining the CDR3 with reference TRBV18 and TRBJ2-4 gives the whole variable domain NAGVMQNPRHLVRRRGQEARLRCSPMKGHSHVYWYRQLPEEGLKFMVYLQKENIIDESGMPKERFSAEFPKEGPSILRIQQVVRGDSAAYFCASSPNRGADIQYFGAGTRLSVL.

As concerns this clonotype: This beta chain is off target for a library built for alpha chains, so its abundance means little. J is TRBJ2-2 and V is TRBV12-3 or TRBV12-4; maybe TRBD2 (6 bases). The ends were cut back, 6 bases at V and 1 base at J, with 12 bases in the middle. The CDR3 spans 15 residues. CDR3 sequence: CASSRQGLNTGELFF. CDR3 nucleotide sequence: TGTGCCAGCAGCCGCCAGGGACTGAACACCGGGGAGCTGTTTTTT.

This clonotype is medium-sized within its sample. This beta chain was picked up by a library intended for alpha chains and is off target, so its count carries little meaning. The CDR3 DNA reads as TGTGCCAGTACGGGGGGGGCTTACGAGCAGTACTTC. Its protein is CASTGGAYEQYF. V usage is TRBV6-5 and J usage is TRBJ2-7; 8 nucleotides agree with TRBD2. The CDR3 covers 12 residues. V was pared by 9 bases and J by 4 bases, with 5 bases of the junction left unmatched. The germline V gene encodes CDR1 MNHEY and CDR2 SVGAGI.

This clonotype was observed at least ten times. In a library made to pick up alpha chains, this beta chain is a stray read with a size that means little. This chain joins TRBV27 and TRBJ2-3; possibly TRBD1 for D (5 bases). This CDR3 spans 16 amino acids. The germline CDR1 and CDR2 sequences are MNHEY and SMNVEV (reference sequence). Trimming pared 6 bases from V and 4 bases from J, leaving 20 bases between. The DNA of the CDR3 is TGTGCCAGCAGGGGGCTCGGTGGGGCGATGTCAGATACGCAGTATTTT. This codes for CASRGLGGAMSDTQYF.